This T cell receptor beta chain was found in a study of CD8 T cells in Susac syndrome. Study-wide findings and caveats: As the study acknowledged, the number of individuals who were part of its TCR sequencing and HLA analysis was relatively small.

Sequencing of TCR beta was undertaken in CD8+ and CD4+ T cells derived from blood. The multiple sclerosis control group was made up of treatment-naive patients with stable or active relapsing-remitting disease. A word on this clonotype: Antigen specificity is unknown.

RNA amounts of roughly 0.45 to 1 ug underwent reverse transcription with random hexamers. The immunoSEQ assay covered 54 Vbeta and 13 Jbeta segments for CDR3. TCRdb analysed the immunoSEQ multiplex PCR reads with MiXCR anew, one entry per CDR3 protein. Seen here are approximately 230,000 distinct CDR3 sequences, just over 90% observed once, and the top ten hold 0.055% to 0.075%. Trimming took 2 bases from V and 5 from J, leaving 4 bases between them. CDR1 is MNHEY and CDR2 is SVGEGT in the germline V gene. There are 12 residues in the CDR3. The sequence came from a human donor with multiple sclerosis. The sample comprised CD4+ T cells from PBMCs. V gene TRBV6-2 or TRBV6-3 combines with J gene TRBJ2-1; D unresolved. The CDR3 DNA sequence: TGTGCCAGCAGTTACCCACACAATGAGCAGTTCTTC. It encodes CASSYPHNEQFF.